This TCR beta chain is drawn from a study of HIV-infected patients and healthy controls. CDR1 is SGHTA and CDR2 is FQGNSA in the germline V gene. Trimming pared 5 bases from V and 0 bases from J, leaving 10 bases between. CDR3 length: 15 amino acids. Approximately 510 ng RNA was reverse transcribed with alpha and beta constant-region primers. Separate chain-specific third strand synthesis with multiplexing indices produced the alpha and beta libraries. One primer pair amplified all rearrangements per chain; each cDNA got molecular barcodes. The library got P5 and P7 elements plus a second index, then an approximately 24-cycle PCR. TCRdb re-called the 5' RACE reads through MiXCR, storing one row per CDR3 protein. The data show around 26,000 distinct CDR3 sequences, with approximately 9% seen just once and 3% to 4.5% held by the top ten. No cell fractionation was done, so the repertoire covers all unsorted peripheral blood T cells.

The chain is built from TRBV7-2 and TRBJ1-4; a weak D match, TRBD1 (5 bases). This sequence originates from an adult in good health. Sequencing used blood. This CDR3 is CASSPQGSTNEKLFF. The CDR3 DNA sequence: TGTGCCAGCAGCCCGCAGGGATCAACTAATGAAAAACTGTTTTTT.